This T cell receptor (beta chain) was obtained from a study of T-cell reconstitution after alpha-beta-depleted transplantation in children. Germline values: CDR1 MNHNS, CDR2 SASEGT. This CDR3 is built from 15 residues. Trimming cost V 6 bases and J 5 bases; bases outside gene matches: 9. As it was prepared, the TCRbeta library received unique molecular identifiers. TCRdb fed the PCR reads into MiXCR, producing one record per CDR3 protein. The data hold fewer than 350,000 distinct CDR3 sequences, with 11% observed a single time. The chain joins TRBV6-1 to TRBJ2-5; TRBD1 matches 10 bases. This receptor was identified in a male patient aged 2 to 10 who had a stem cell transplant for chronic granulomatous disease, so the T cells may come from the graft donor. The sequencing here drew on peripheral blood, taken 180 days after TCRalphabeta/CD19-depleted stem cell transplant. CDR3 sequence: CASSRDRGRTETQYF. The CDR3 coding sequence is TGTGCCAGCAGCCGGGACAGGGGACGTACGGAGACCCAGTACTTC.